This TCR beta chain was profiled in a study of early T cells in non-severe SARS-CoV-2 infection (dated by TCRdb to 2020 to 2023). About the full investigation: Because TCR sequencing was done on bulk RNA from unsorted whole blood, the alpha and beta chains could not be paired. Overall results and qualifications from the work: VDJdb matching was skewed toward anti-spike CD8 responses and likely underestimated virus-specific expansions by missing private and CD4 specificities.

Library construction relied on 5' RACE. Sequencing took place on a NextSeq 500. In the TCR library protocol, unique molecular identifiers were attached to individual cDNA molecules to correct for PCR bias and sequencing error. Both TCR alpha and beta chains were sequenced, and tight co-correlation was observed between alpha and beta sequence abundances in each sample. Under the source paper's analysis protocol: Decombinator V4 was used to annotate the V gene, J gene and CDR3 of the TCR sequences. Expanded TCRs were defined as changing significantly between any two time points under a Poisson model with p below 0.0001. TCR abundances were normalised to the total number of TCRs sequenced per sample and expressed as counts per million. VDJdb, accessed on 1 November 2021, was searched for TCRs annotated for CMV, EBV and SARS-CoV-2, and TCRs annotated for more than one antigen were excluded. TCRdb redid the processing of the public reads, applying fastp at Q25 and MiXCR, and retained in-frame beta chains. Rows are unified per CDR3 protein, each entry keeping the most common DNA and genes. Here the V and J calls rest on TCRdb's processing, not on the authors' analysis. The sample yields 35,000 to 45,000 distinct CDR3 sequences; 7.5% to 9% were counted once. The leading ten clones occupy 9.5% to 15% of the sample.

For this clonotype: No antigen is known for it. Base qualities were left out, and no much larger clone turns up one base away.

The study was a case-control design nested within a healthcare worker cohort in London, UK, with weekly nasopharyngeal swab PCR tests and blood sampling. Healthcare workers were recruited during the week of the UK lockdown, between 23 and 31 March 2020, and followed weekly for up to roughly 15 weeks. The receptor was derived from an adult who was a healthcare worker with PCR-confirmed SARS-CoV-2 infection or an uninfected control (not recorded which). This specimen consisted of whole blood, obtained at baseline.

The sequenced DNA is TGTGCCAGCACCGGGGGATGGAGCAATCAGCCCCAGCATTTT. Translation gives CASTGGWSNQPQHF. The sequence links TRBV28 to TRBJ1-5, with TRBD1 perhaps the D gene, on 5 matching bases. The CDR3, cysteine through phenylalanine, is 14 amino acids long. Only the CDR3 part of the read is kept: 42 bases, read in frame from the first base. Trimming costs V 7 bases and J 1 base, and their ends lie 11 bases apart. The germline V gene gives CDR1 as MDHEN and CDR2 as SYDVKM.